This T cell receptor beta chain was sequenced in a study of multiple sclerosis patients with progressive multifocal leukoencephalopathy. This CDR3 is built from 15 residues. Germline V gives CDR1 ENHRY, CDR2 SYGVKD. With 7 bases removed from V and 0 bases from J, the gap between germline ends came to 14 bases. Time point indicated: less than 15 months of natalizumab therapy. Longitudinal control samples came from natalizumab-treated multiple sclerosis patients without PML. Samples T1 and T2 were drawn at 6 and 12 months of therapy, respectively. Measured with immunoSEQ multiplex PCR; TCRdb has only the in-frame clones, and not every one. This table holds some 27,000 clones, around 90% found once.

The chain combines TRBV10-3 with TRBJ2-3; possibly TRBD2 for D (7 bases). The receptor's source is a human donor with multiple sclerosis. Sequencing used PBMCs, obtained from a patient treated with natalizumab. CDR3 sequence reads: CAITRGGPSTDTQYF. CDR3 nucleotides: TGTGCCATCACTAGGGGGGGGCCGAGCACAGATACGCAGTATTTT.